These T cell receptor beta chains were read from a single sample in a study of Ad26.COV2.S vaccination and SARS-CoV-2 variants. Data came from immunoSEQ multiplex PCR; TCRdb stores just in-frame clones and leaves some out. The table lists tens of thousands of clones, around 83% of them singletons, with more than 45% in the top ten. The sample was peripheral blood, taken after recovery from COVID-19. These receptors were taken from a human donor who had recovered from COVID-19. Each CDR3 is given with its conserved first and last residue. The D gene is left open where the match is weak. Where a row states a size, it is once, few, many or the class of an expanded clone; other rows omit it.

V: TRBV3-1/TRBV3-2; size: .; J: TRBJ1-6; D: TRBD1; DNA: TGTGCCAGCAGCCAGACAGGGGATGGCTCACCCCTCCACTTT; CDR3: CASSQTGDGSPLHF
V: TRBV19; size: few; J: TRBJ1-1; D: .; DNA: TGTGCCAGTAGTCGGGGAGGGCTGAAGAACACTGAAGCTTTCTTT; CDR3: CASSRGGLKNTEAFF
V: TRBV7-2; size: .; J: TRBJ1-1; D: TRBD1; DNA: TGTGCCAGCAGCTTAGAAGCAGGGGGGTTCAACACTGAAGCTTTCTTT; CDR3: CASSLEAGGFNTEAFF
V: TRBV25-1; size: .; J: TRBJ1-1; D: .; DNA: TGTGCCAGCAGTGCCCGAGGCGCTGAAGCTTTCTTT; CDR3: CASSARGAEAFF
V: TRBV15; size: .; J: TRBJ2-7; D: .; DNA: TGTGCCACCAGCAGAGATGCTGGGGGCTCCTACGAGCAGTACTTC; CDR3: CATSRDAGGSYEQYF
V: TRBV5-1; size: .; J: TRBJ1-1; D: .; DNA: TGCGCCAGCAGCCAGGGGACCCTGAACACTGAAGCTTTCTTT; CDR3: CASSQGTLNTEAFF
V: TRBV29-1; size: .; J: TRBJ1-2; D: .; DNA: TGCAGCGTTATCAAGACGGCTAACTATGGCTACACCTTC; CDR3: CSVIKTANYGYTF
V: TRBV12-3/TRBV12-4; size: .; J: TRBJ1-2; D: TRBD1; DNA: TGTGCCAGCAGCCGGGACAGGTACGGCTACACCTTC; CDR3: CASSRDRYGYTF
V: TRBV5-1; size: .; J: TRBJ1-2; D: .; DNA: TGCGCCAGCAGCTTGGCCTTAGACAGATCTAACTATGGCTACACCTTC; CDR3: CASSLALDRSNYGYTF
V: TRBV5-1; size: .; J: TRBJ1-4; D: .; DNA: TGCGCCAGCAGCTTAACTCCGCTCGGGAGGTTGGGTAATGAAAAACTGTTTTTT; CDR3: CASSLTPLGRLGNEKLFF
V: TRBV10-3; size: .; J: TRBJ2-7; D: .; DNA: TGTGCCATCAGTGAGTCTCCATACGAGCAGTACTTC; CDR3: CAISESPYEQYF
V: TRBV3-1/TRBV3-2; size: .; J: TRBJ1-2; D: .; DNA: TGTGCCAGCAGCCAAGATCAGCTGGGTTTAGTAGGGAACTATGGCTACACCTTC; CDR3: CASSQDQLGLVGNYGYTF
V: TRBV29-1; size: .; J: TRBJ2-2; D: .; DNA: TGCAGCGTTGATGGCGGGGTGAACACCGGGGAGCTGTTTTTT; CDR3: CSVDGGVNTGELFF
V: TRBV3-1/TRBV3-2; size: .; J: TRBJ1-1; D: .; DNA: TGTGCCAGCAGCCCTGTACAGGGATTGTACACTGAAGCTTTCTTT; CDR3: CASSPVQGLYTEAFF
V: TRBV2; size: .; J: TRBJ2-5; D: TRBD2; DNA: TGTGCCACCAATTTGGCTAGCGGGGTAGGGACCCAGTACTTC; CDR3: CATNLASGVGTQYF
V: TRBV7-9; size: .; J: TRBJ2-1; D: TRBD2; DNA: TGTGCCAGCAGCTTAGGAGGGGCGGGAGGTGATGAGCAGTTCTTC; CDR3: CASSLGGAGGDEQFF
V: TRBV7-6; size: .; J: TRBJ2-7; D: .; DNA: TGTGCCAGCAGCTTAGAATTACAGGGCGCCTACGAGCAGTACTTC; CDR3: CASSLELQGAYEQYF
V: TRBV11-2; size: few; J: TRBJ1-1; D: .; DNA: TGTGCCAGCAGTCAACAGGGTAACACTGAAGCTTTCTTT; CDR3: CASSQQGNTEAFF
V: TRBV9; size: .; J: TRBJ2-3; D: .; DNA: TGTGCCAGCAGCGTAGGGCCAGAACAGGGAGGTACAGATACGCAGTATTTT; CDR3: CASSVGPEQGGTDTQYF
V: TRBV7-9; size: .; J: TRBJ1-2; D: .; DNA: TGTGCCAGCAGCTTGGAGGGGGGAGTTTTTGCCTACACCTTC; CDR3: CASSLEGGVFAYTF
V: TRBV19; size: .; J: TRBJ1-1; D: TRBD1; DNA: TGTGCCAGTAGTATAGAGGAGAGGGGGCGCGCTTTCTTT; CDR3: CASSIEERGRAFF
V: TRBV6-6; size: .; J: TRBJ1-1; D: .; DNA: TGTGCCAGCAGTTCTCCCAGTAACACTGAAGCTTTCTTT; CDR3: CASSSPSNTEAFF
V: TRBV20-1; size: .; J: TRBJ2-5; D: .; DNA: TGCAGTGCTCCGTCCCGGGAGACCCAGTACTTC; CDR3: CSAPSRETQYF
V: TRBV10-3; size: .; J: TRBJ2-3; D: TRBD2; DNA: TGTGCCATCAGTGATGGGCGGGAGTCGGATACGCAGTATTTT; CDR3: CAISDGRESDTQYF
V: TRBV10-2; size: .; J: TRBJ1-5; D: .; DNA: TGCGCCAGCAGGGGACCCAATCAGCCCCAGCATTTT; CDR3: CASRGPNQPQHF
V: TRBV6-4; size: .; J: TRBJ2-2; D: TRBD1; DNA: TGTGCCAGCAGCCGGGACAGAACCACCGGGGAGCTGTTTTTT; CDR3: CASSRDRTTGELFF
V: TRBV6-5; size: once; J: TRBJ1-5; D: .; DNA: TGTGCCAGCAGAGTGCCGGGACGGGGCAATCAGCCCCAGCATTTT; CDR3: CASRVPGRGNQPQHF
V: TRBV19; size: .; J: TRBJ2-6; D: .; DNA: TGTGCCAGTAGTATTCCCAGAAGTTCTCCCTCTGGGGCCAACGTCCTGACTTTC; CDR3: CASSIPRSSPSGANVLTF
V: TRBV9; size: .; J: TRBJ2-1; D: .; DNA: TGTGCCAGCAGCGTAGTCGGGCCCAATGAGCAGTTCTTC; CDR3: CASSVVGPNEQFF
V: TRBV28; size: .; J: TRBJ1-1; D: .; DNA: TGTGCCAGCAGAACGGGGGTCAACACTGAAGCTTTCTTT; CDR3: CASRTGVNTEAFF
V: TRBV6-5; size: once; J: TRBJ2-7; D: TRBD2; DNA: TGTGCCAGCAGTCACTTAGCGGGAGGGATTTCCTACGAGCAGTACTTC; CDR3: CASSHLAGGISYEQYF
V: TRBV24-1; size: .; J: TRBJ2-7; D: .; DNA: TGTGCCACCAGTGGCCCCTACGAGCAGTACTTC; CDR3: CATSGPYEQYF
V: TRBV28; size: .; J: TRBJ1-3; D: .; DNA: TGTGCCAGCAGTCAAGGGACAAGCCTAGTTTCCATATATTTT; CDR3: CASSQGTSLVSIYF
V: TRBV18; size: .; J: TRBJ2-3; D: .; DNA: TGTGCCAGCTCACCACCCCACGGTGGAGGAGATACGCAGTATTTT; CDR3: CASSPPHGGGDTQYF
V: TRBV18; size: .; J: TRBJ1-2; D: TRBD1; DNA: TGTGCCAGCTCACCGAGGCAGGGGGCGTATAACTATGGCTACACCTTC; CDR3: CASSPRQGAYNYGYTF
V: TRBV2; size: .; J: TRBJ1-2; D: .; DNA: TGTGCCAGCAGTGGGACGGGGACTCCCCTCAGGGGCTACACCTTC; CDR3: CASSGTGTPLRGYTF
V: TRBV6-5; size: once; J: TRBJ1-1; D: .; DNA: TGTGCCAGCAGTTATGGGATTAGGGGGGACGCTGAAGCTTTCTTT; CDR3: CASSYGIRGDAEAFF